This T cell receptor (beta chain) derives from a study of cytomegalovirus exposure and HLA in healthy donors. Findings and limits, study-wide: Reported findings show TCR beta sequences accurately forecast HLA-A and HLA-B alleles in most subjects.

It was with 60 Vbeta and 13 Jbeta primers that the PCR ran. The table came from immunoSEQ multiplex PCR; TCRdb's copy has only in-frame clones and leaves some out. The sample shows some 130,000 clones, around 77% of them seen only once. Germline-derived CDR1 and CDR2 are SGHTA and FQGNSA. The V gene lost 1 base and the J gene lost 4 bases, with 16 bases spanning the gap. The CDR3 extends over 16 amino acids. On this clone itself: The antigen is unknown.

The donors were healthy bone marrow donors. Source material: PBMCs. V is TRBV7-2 and J is TRBJ1-1; TRBD1 might be the D (5 bases). The TCR comes from a male donor in good health and CMV-seropositive. CDR3 sequence (DNA): TGTGCCAGCAGCTTAGTGCACAACGGACAAGGCACTGAAGCTTTCTTT. The encoded protein is CASSLVHNGQGTEAFF.